Following are 9 T cell receptor beta chains from one sample sequenced in a study of PD-L1 blockade in urothelial cancer. Profiling relied on immunoSEQ multiplex PCR, and the TCRdb table lists in-frame clones only, not all of them. The sample includes tens of thousands of clones, about 90% seen only once; the top ten take over 4%. Time point of the sample: pretreatment peripheral blood. The starting material was PBMCs, obtained around atezolizumab (anti-PD-L1) treatment. Every receptor here comes from a man in his sixties or seventies with urothelial cancer.

This rearrangement joins TRBV19 to TRBJ1-1; 12 nucleotides agree with TRBD1. The germline V gene has CDR1 LNHDA and CDR2 SQIVND (reference sequence). CDR3 length equals 16 residues. The V gene end was trimmed by 5 bases and the J gene end by 5 bases; junction bases not matched to a gene: 9. This CDR3 reads CASSLPGQGARTEAFF. As DNA, the CDR3 is TGTGCCAGTAGTTTACCGGGACAGGGGGCGCGGACTGAAGCTTTCTTT.

This sequence joins TRBV6-6 and TRBJ2-1; 7 bases line up with TRBD2. The CDR3 totals 14 residues. V shed 7 bases and J 1 base; nucleotides not matched to a gene: 4. CDR1 and CDR2 (germline): MNHNY, SVGAGI (reference sequence). CDR3 protein: CASTGLPSYNEQFF. Written as DNA, the CDR3 is TGTGCCAGCACGGGACTACCTTCCTACAATGAGCAGTTCTTC.

This clone was seen once. The chain uses TRBV6-1 and TRBJ1-1; 8 bases agree with TRBD1. V was clipped by 6 bases and J by 4 bases; unmatched bases: 4. This CDR3 region has 13 residues. Germline CDR1 reads MNHNS; CDR2 reads SASEGT. The CDR3 loop is CASRDRAFTEAFF. CDR3 DNA: TGTGCCAGCAGGGACAGGGCCTTCACTGAAGCTTTCTTT.

A single count supports this clone. V usage is TRBV6-1 and J usage is TRBJ1-5, with 8 bases aligning to TRBD1. Germline CDR1 and CDR2: MNHNS and SASEGT. V shed 6 bases and J 9 bases; nucleotides not matched to a gene: 7. The CDR3 runs 13 residues. CDR3 loop: CASSLQGDRPQHF. CDR3 in DNA: TGTGCCAGCAGCTTACAGGGGGACCGGCCCCAGCATTTT.

The gene calls are TRBV6-1 and TRBJ1-3, with D uncertain. CDR3 length: 14 amino acids. The V end was cut by 6 bases, the J end by 0 bases, with 9 bases between. CDR1 and CDR2 (germline): MNHNS, SASEGT. CDR3 amino acids: CASSAGHSGNTIYF. The CDR3 DNA sequence: TGTGCCAGCAGCGCAGGCCACTCTGGAAACACCATATATTTT.

The chain combines TRBV19 with TRBJ2-5; TRBD1 might be the D (5 bases). Trimming shortened V by 5 bases and J by 7 bases, and 11 bases separated the two germline ends. Germline CDR1 LNHDA, CDR2 SQIVND (reference sequence). CDR3 length: 12 residues. This CDR3 is CASSQRRGTQYF. CDR3 DNA sequence: TGTGCCAGTAGTCAACGAAGGGGGACCCAGTACTTC. Using reference TRBV19 and TRBJ2-5 for the parts outside the CDR3, the full variable domain is DGGITQSPKYLFRKEGQNVTLSCEQNLNHDAMYWYRQDPGQGLRLIYYSQIVNDFQKGDIAEGYSVSREKKESFPLTVTSAQKNPTAFYLCASSQRRGTQYFGPGTRLLVL.

This rearrangement joins TRBV6-4 to TRBJ2-6, with D unclear. Germline V CDR1 and CDR2: MRHNA, SNTAGT. The CDR3 covers 14 residues. V lost 5 bases and J lost 3, with 8 bases in between. The CDR3 is CASSPSHGANVLTF. In DNA, the CDR3 is TGTGCCAGCAGTCCCAGTCATGGGGCCAACGTCCTGACTTTC.

In this sample, this clone turned up a few times. V gene TRBV10-3 combines with J gene TRBJ1-2; TRBD1 matches at 7 bases. Losses at the gene ends were 5 bases for V and 8 bases for J; bases not matched to a gene: 5. Germline V gene data show CDR1 as ENHRY and CDR2 as SYGVKD. The CDR3 is 12 amino acids. The CDR3 DNA is TGTGCCATCAGTCGGACAGGTGGGGGCTACACCTTC. Protein: CAISRTGGGYTF.

The rearrangement joins TRBV28 to TRBJ2-3, with D possibly matching TRBD2 (5 bases). Germline V lookup: CDR1 MDHEN, CDR2 SYDVKM. V was trimmed by 4 bases and J by 8 bases, leaving 7 bases between them. This CDR3 is built from 11 residues. CDR3 coding DNA: TGTGCCAGCAGTTCGAGGGCTACGCAGTATTTT. It translates to CASSSRATQYF. The whole variable domain, remainder taken from reference TRBV28 and TRBJ2-3, is DVKVTQSSRYLVKRTGEKVFLECVQDMDHENMFWYRQDPGLGLRLIYFSYDVKMKEKGDIPEGYSVSREKKERFSLILESASTNQTSMYLCASSSRATQYFGPGTRLTVL.